Below, 12 T cell receptor beta chains from the same sample are listed, as sequenced in a study of shared clonotypes between healthy human individuals (dated by TCRdb to 2018 to 2020). Library preparation employed the immunoSEQ multiplex PCR assay. TCRdb holds this immuneACCESS table with in-frame rearrangements only. Some clones are missing; in checked studies, unresolved V genes explain under half, and the rest has no known cause. Across this sample there are under 1,100,000 clones, with under 80% seen only once. Jointly, the top ten make up around 1.5% of the sample. The sample consisted of memory CD4+ T cells sorted from blood. Explained via the paper, the cell subset or site label denotes: CD45RA-negative fraction. The receptors derive from a man between 18 and 29 years old in good health.

This clone was counted a few times. The J gene is TRBJ1-1, the V gene TRBV5-1, with D maybe TRBD1 (5 bases). V dropped 3 bases and J dropped 8 bases, with 17 bases sitting between them. Germline V lookup: CDR1 SGHRS, CDR2 YFSETQ. The CDR3 totals 14 residues. CDR3 in amino acids: CASSSRSGPGEAFF. The CDR3 coding sequence is TGCGCCAGCAGCTCCAGGTCAGGGCCCGGGGAAGCTTTCTTT. Looking up the rest from reference TRBV5-1 and TRBJ1-1 gives the full variable domain: KAGVTQTPRYLIKTRGQQVTLSCSPISGHRSVSWYQQTPGQGLQFLFEYFSETQRNKGNFPGRFSGRQFSNSRSEMNVSTLELGDSALYLCASSSRSGPGEAFFGQGTRLTVV.

This clone was counted only a few times. V is TRBV10-3 and J is TRBJ1-5, with a weak D call TRBD1 (6 bases). Germline V CDR1 and CDR2: ENHRY, SYGVKD. V lost 0 bases and J 2 bases, leaving 14 bases between the germline ends. This CDR3 has 17 residues. Here the CDR3 reads CAISESVGGLGNQPQHF. Written as DNA, the CDR3 is TGTGCCATCAGTGAGTCTGTAGGGGGGTTGGGCAATCAGCCCCAGCATTTT.

V is TRBV7-9 and J is TRBJ2-4; D is perhaps TRBD1 or TRBD2 (5 bases each). Trimming shortened V by 4 bases and J by 3 bases, and 16 bases separated the two germline ends. The CDR3 has 16 residues. Germline-derived CDR1 and CDR2 are SEHNR and FQNEAQ (reference sequence). The CDR3: CASSSAGTAGKNIQYF. CDR3 coding DNA: TGTGCCAGCAGCTCAGCTGGGACCGCCGGCAAAAACATTCAGTACTTC.

The V call is TRBV4-3, the J call TRBJ1-5; 10 bases map to TRBD1. The germline V gene has CDR1 LGHNA and CDR2 YSLEER. J gave up 0 bases and V 0 bases, and 8 bases lay outside the gene matches. The CDR3 spans 19 residues. The CDR3 is CASSQELGGQGNSNQPQHF. The DNA of the CDR3 is TGCGCCAGCAGCCAAGAATTAGGGGGACAGGGGAATAGCAATCAGCCCCAGCATTTT.

The chain couples TRBV20-1 to TRBJ1-1; D ambiguous. CDR1 is DFQATT and CDR2 is SNEGSKA in the germline V gene (reference sequence). V lost 4 bases, J lost 5 bases, and 8 bases lay in between. The CDR3 covers 11 residues. CDR3 amino acids: CSATTSTEAFF. The CDR3 DNA reads TGCAGTGCTACTACCTCGACTGAAGCTTTCTTT.

The J gene is TRBJ2-1, the V gene TRBV6-5, with 7 positions matching TRBD2. V lost 0 bases and J lost 7; bases outside the gene matches: 9. Germline values: CDR1 MNHEY, CDR2 SVGAGI. The CDR3 spans 16 residues. CDR3 protein: CASSYSGLGRRNEQFF. The DNA for the CDR3 is TGTGCCAGCAGTTACTCTGGTCTCGGGAGGAGGAATGAGCAGTTCTTC.

The V and J genes are TRBV5-1 and TRBJ1-1; 7 bases agree with TRBD1. Germline V CDR1 and CDR2: SGHRS, YFSETQ. Germline trimming cut 2 bases from V and 0 bases from J; bases unmatched to any gene: 1. The CDR3 covers 14 residues. CDR3: CASSFGTVNTEAFF. As DNA, the CDR3 is TGCGCCAGCAGCTTCGGGACAGTGAACACTGAAGCTTTCTTT.

Worth noting for this clone: At the DNA level, this CDR3 is encoded by other sequences in the same sample as well. The J gene is TRBJ2-5, the V gene TRBV11-2, with D perhaps TRBD2 (5 bases). The CDR3 length is 12 residues. Germline loops: CDR1 SGHAT, CDR2 FQNNGV. The V and J ends lost 9 bases and 1 base respectively, with 9 bases between them. DNA for the CDR3: TGTGCCAGTAGCGCTCGCCAAGAGACCCAGTACTTC. Its protein product is CASSARQETQYF.

The chain uses TRBV9 and TRBJ2-2; possibly TRBD1 for D (6 bases). Germline assignment: CDR1 SGDLS and CDR2 YYNGEE. Trimming removed 4 bases from V and 5 bases from J, with 15 bases in between. The CDR3 is made up of 15 amino acids. The CDR3 protein is CASSLQGAGTGELFF. The CDR3 bases are TGTGCCAGCAGCTTACAGGGAGCTGGGACCGGGGAGCTGTTTTTT.

The chain uses TRBV15 and TRBJ2-5; no clear D gene. Germline V lookup: CDR1 LNHNV, CDR2 YYDKDF (reference sequence). V dropped 0 bases and J dropped 3 bases, with 5 bases sitting between them. The CDR3 is 13 amino acids. The CDR3 reads CATSREGKETQYF. In nucleotides, the CDR3 is TGTGCCACCAGCAGAGAGGGAAAAGAGACCCAGTACTTC.

The gene calls are TRBV9 and TRBJ1-4; no clear D. Germline loops: CDR1 SGDLS, CDR2 YYNGEE. The CDR3 runs to 14 residues. V was clipped by 1 base and J by 7 bases, with 11 bases between them. CDR3 residues: CASSVSMGGEKLFF. The DNA of the CDR3 is TGTGCCAGCAGCGTAAGCATGGGCGGTGAAAAACTGTTTTTT.

V is TRBV4-1 and J is TRBJ2-7; 8 nucleotides line up with TRBD2. The trim removed 4 bases at V and 5 bases at J, leaving 4 bases unmatched. Per germline, CDR1 MGHRA and CDR2 YSYEKL. The CDR3 runs 13 residues. This CDR3 reads CASSPGGQNEQYF. The CDR3, as DNA: TGCGCCAGCAGCCCGGGAGGGCAGAACGAGCAGTACTTC.